These 32 T cell receptor beta chains originate from one sample sequenced in a study of blood T cell repertoires in COVID-19 (TCRdb year 2020). Receptors were amplified or captured by the immunoSEQ multiplex PCR assay. Entries here come from immuneACCESS through TCRdb and include only in-frame sequences with V and J called. Some clones fail to appear in such tables; in the studies checked, an unresolved V gene covers under half of the shortfall, and the cause of the remainder is unknown. This sample gives 150,000 or so clones in total; more than 70% of them show up just once. Of the sample, 8.2% falls within the top ten clones. Sample: peripheral blood. All receptors come from a woman aged 55-70 years with acute or convalescent COVID-19.

This clone was counted only a few times. This rearrangement joins TRBV9 to TRBJ1-1; D is possibly TRBD1 (6 bases). Germline V lookup: CDR1 SGDLS, CDR2 YYNGEE. The CDR3 covers 13 residues. Trimming stripped 3 bases from V and 4 bases from J, with 10 bases between. Written as DNA, the CDR3 is TGTGCCAGCAGCGACCTACAGGGCACTGAAGCTTTCTTT. Its protein product is CASSDLQGTEAFF.

This sequence joins TRBV24-1 and TRBJ2-1; tentative D call: TRBD2 (6 bases). The V and J ends lost 3 bases and 3 bases respectively, with 14 bases between them. The CDR3 runs 16 residues. CDR1 KGHDR and CDR2 SFDVKD come from the germline V gene. Written as DNA, the CDR3 is TGTGCCACCAGTGATCCACTAGCCAATCGCTACAATGAGCAGTTCTTC. Amino acids: CATSDPLANRYNEQFF.

V usage is TRBV9 and J usage is TRBJ1-1; D uncertain. The CDR3 extends over 14 amino acids. V lost 4 bases, J lost 4 bases, and 14 bases lay in between. CDR1 and CDR2 from the germline V gene are SGDLS and YYNGEE. The CDR3 here is CASSPSWAGTEAFF. The CDR3 DNA reads as TGTGCCAGCAGCCCCTCCTGGGCCGGCACTGAAGCTTTCTTT.

The CDR3 reads CASSIRGLTTEAFF. CDR3 nucleotides: TGTGCCAGTAGTATACGGGGTTTGACTACTGAAGCTTTCTTT. V usage is TRBV19 and J usage is TRBJ1-1; no firm D call. The CDR3 consists of 14 residues. The germline V gene encodes CDR1 LNHDA and CDR2 SQIVND (reference sequence). V was trimmed by 2 bases and J by 5 bases, leaving 12 bases between them.

Of note for this clone: Other nucleotide sequences in the sample specify the same CDR3. This chain uses TRBV5-1 with TRBJ1-4; unclear D gene. This CDR3 comprises 14 residues. Trimming stripped 3 bases from V and 0 bases from J, with 6 bases between. The V gene's germline CDR1 is SGHRS and CDR2 YFSETQ. In DNA, the CDR3 is TGCGCCAGCAGCTCGGGGACAACTAATGAAAAACTGTTTTTT. Residues: CASSSGTTNEKLFF.

The V call is TRBV6-2 or TRBV6-3, the J call TRBJ2-1, with D tentatively TRBD2 (5 bases). The CDR3 sequence is 13 residues long. Germline V gene data show CDR1 as MNHEY and CDR2 as SVGEGT. The V gene lost 4 bases and the J gene lost 9 bases, with 13 bases spanning the gap. In nucleotides, the CDR3 is TGTGCCAGCAGTTTCGCCGAGGGTATTGAGCAGTTCTTC. It translates to CASSFAEGIEQFF.

The chain joins TRBV7-9 to TRBJ2-1; 9 nucleotides align to TRBD2. Germline V CDR1 and CDR2: SEHNR, FQNEAQ (reference sequence). This CDR3 comprises 17 residues. V trimming: 0 bases; J trimming: 7 bases; junction bases outside the gene matches: 10. In nucleotides, the CDR3 is TGTGCCAGCAGCTTAGCGAGCGGGACTAGCCGATATAATGAGCAGTTCTTC. It encodes CASSLASGTSRYNEQFF.

The V and J genes are TRBV3-1 (or the pseudogene TRBV3-2) and TRBJ1-3, with unresolved D. This CDR3 comprises 15 residues. From germline, CDR1 is LGHDT and CDR2 YNNKEL (reference sequence). Trimming stripped 0 bases from V and 3 bases from J, with 9 bases between. As DNA, the CDR3 is TGTGCCAGCAGCCAAGATGGCGGAAATGGAAACACCATATATTTT. This gives the protein CASSQDGGNGNTIYF.

V and J are TRBV30 and TRBJ2-7; D unresolved. CDR1 and CDR2 (germline): GTSNPN, SVGIG (reference sequence). The ends were cut back, 8 bases at V and 3 bases at J, with 11 bases in the middle. The CDR3 covers 11 residues. The DNA of the CDR3 is TGTGCCGGGCAAGTCGGCTACGAGCAGTACTTC. It is translated as CAGQVGYEQYF.

A note on this clone: One end of the junction varies from germline; a read error may be responsible. The chain employs TRBV6-6 and TRBJ1-6, with D possibly being TRBD1 (6 bases). CDR3 length equals 19 residues. Looked up from germline, CDR1 is MNHNY and CDR2 is SVGAGI (reference sequence). This CDR3 reads CASSYSGRGPRSYNSPLHF. The CDR3 DNA sequence: TGTGCCAGCAGCTACTCAGGCAGGGGACCCCGCTCCTATAATTCACCCCTCCACTTT.

This clone was found once. J is TRBJ2-2 and V is TRBV5-1; 9 nucleotides align to TRBD1. V was clipped by 3 bases and J by 5 bases; unmatched bases: 5. In germline, CDR1 is SGHRS, CDR2 YFSETQ. This CDR3 has 15 amino acids. The CDR3 region has the DNA TGCGCCAGCAGCTCCCCCGGGACAGGGACCGGGGAGCTGTTTTTT. It encodes CASSSPGTGTGELFF.

The V and J genes are TRBV24-1 and TRBJ2-7; D is perhaps TRBD1 (6 bases). CDR3 length: 12 amino acids. The V end lost 4 bases, the J end lost 6 bases, and 9 bases lay between the germline ends. Germline assignment: CDR1 KGHDR and CDR2 SFDVKD. The CDR3 DNA is TGTGCCACCAGTGAGAGGGGGTTCGAGCAGTACTTC. Protein product: CATSERGFEQYF.

The V gene is TRBV27, the J gene TRBJ2-7, with a possible D match to TRBD2 (6 bases). The V and J ends lost 0 bases and 5 bases respectively, with 14 bases between them. CDR1 is MNHEY, CDR2 SMNVEV, per germline (reference sequence). This CDR3 region has 15 residues. As DNA, the CDR3 is TGTGCCAGCAGTTTATCGGGGGGTATATTTGACGAGCAGTACTTC. It specifies CASSLSGGIFDEQYF.

The DNA for the CDR3 is TGTGCCACCAGCAACCTTGGGGCCCCTGAAGCTTTCTTT. It is translated as CATSNLGAPEAFF. The V call is TRBV15, the J call TRBJ1-1; D perhaps matches TRBD1 (5 bases). The CDR3 contains 13 residues. Looked up from germline, CDR1 is LNHNV and CDR2 is YYDKDF (reference sequence). V lost 4 bases, J lost 6 bases, and 12 bases lay in between.

The chain employs TRBV5-6 and TRBJ1-3; 8 bases are a match to TRBD1. The germline V gene encodes CDR1 SGHDT and CDR2 YYEEEE. Trimming cost V 1 base and J 0 bases; bases outside gene matches: 3. The CDR3 covers 16 residues. The CDR3: CASSLPDRASGNTIYF. The CDR3, as DNA: TGTGCCAGCAGCTTGCCGGACAGGGCCTCTGGAAACACCATATATTTT.

The rearrangement links TRBV7-2 to TRBJ2-7, with 8 bases aligning to TRBD1. J lost 5 bases, V lost 5 bases, and 11 bases had no gene match. The CDR3 runs to 15 residues. Germline CDR1 is SGHTA and CDR2 is FQGNSA. The CDR3 reads CASSLGTGQRDEQYF. The DNA for the CDR3 is TGTGCCAGCAGCCTGGGGACAGGTCAACGGGACGAGCAGTACTTC. The full variable domain, with the rest looked up from reference TRBV7-2 and TRBJ2-7, is GAGVSQSPSNKVTEKGKDVELRCDPISGHTALYWYRQSLGQGLEFLIYFQGNSAPDKSGLPSDRFSAERTGGSVSTLTIQRTQQEDSAVYLCASSLGTGQRDEQYFGPGTRLTVT.

The J gene is TRBJ1-4, the V gene TRBV10-3, with 8 bases aligning to TRBD1. The trim removed 0 bases at V and 8 bases at J, leaving 5 bases unmatched. The germline V gene has CDR1 ENHRY and CDR2 SYGVKD. This CDR3 region has 15 residues. The CDR3, as DNA: TGTGCCATCAGTGAGTCGACAGGGGCGGGGGAAAAACTGTTTTTT. This codes for CAISESTGAGEKLFF.

V is TRBV5-1 and J is TRBJ1-2; no definite D call. Trimming left V 0 bases short and J 3 bases short, with 9 bases between. CDR3 length: 14 residues. In germline, CDR1 is SGHRS, CDR2 YFSETQ. The CDR3 coding sequence is TGCGCCAGCAGCTTGGTTGGCACCTACTATGGCTACACCTTC. Residues: CASSLVGTYYGYTF. The variable domain in full, with the rest retrieved from reference TRBV5-1 and TRBJ1-2, is KAGVTQTPRYLIKTRGQQVTLSCSPISGHRSVSWYQQTPGQGLQFLFEYFSETQRNKGNFPGRFSGRQFSNSRSEMNVSTLELGDSALYLCASSLVGTYYGYTFGSGTRLTVV.

The genes are TRBV24-1 and TRBJ1-5; possibly TRBD1 for D (6 bases). The CDR3 contains 14 residues. V was pared by 4 bases and J by 8 bases, with 14 bases between. Germline lookup yields CDR1 KGHDR and CDR2 SFDVKD. The CDR3 DNA reads as TGTGCCACCAGTGACCCCGGACAGCTTGAGCCCCAGCATTTT. This sequence encodes CATSDPGQLEPQHF.

The rearrangement joins TRBV11-2 to TRBJ2-2; D perhaps matches TRBD2 (6 bases). CDR1 and CDR2 (germline): SGHAT, FQNNGV. This CDR3 comprises 15 residues. Trimming removed 3 bases at V and 4 bases at J, with 12 bases between. The CDR3 DNA reads as TGTGCCAGCAGCTTCAACCGGGGAGGCACCGGGGAGCTGTTTTTT. It encodes CASSFNRGGTGELFF.

The V call is TRBV19, the J call TRBJ2-1; 10 nucleotides match TRBD2. The CDR3 contains 15 residues. Losses at the gene ends were 3 bases for V and 8 bases for J; bases not matched to a gene: 7. Germline V gives CDR1 LNHDA, CDR2 SQIVND (reference sequence). CDR3 sequence (DNA): TGTGCCAGTAGTATGAGAAGCGGGGGGGCCGATGAGCAGTTCTTC. Translated, it gives CASSMRSGGADEQFF.

The chain joins TRBV7-9 to TRBJ2-5; possibly TRBD1 for D (5 bases). The V gene's germline CDR1 is SEHNR and CDR2 FQNEAQ (reference sequence). The CDR3 has 15 residues. The V end was cut by 5 bases, the J end by 5 bases, with 18 bases between. CDR3 nucleotides: TGTGCCAGCAGCCTAAGACCCCAGGGTCTGGAGACCCAGTACTTC. This gives the protein CASSLRPQGLETQYF.

V and J are TRBV6-5 and TRBJ2-3; TRBD1 might be the D (5 bases). V was cut by 0 bases and J by 5 bases, with 9 bases left in between. This CDR3 spans 14 amino acids. Germline V gives CDR1 MNHEY, CDR2 SVGAGI. CDR3 nucleotides: TGTGCCAGCAGTTACTCCAGGGCTAGAGATACGCAGTATTTT. It is translated as CASSYSRARDTQYF.

The chain recombines TRBV10-1 with TRBJ2-7, with TRBD1 identical over 10 bases. Germline-derived CDR1 and CDR2 are WNHNN and SYGVQD (reference sequence). This CDR3 is 16 amino acids long. The V gene end was trimmed by 7 bases and the J gene end by 6 bases; junction bases not matched to a gene: 15. CDR3 loop: CASTGQGDPLPSEQYF. The CDR3 DNA reads TGCGCCAGCACTGGACAGGGGGATCCCCTCCCCTCCGAGCAGTACTTC.

This clone was recorded at least ten times. The genes are TRBV4-1 and TRBJ2-7; 9 bases match TRBD1. The V and J ends lost 0 bases and 5 bases, in that order; junction bases with no gene match: 8. From germline, CDR1 is MGHRA and CDR2 YSYEKL. CDR3 length: 16 residues. The CDR3 sequence: CASSQDGTGRMNEQYF. CDR3 DNA: TGCGCCAGCAGCCAAGATGGGACAGGGAGAATGAACGAGCAGTACTTC.

This clone occurred once. As DNA, the CDR3 is TGTGCCAGCAGTCCTTCGGTGGGAGAATACTACGAGCAGTACTTC. It is translated as CASSPSVGEYYEQYF. The gene calls are TRBV6-5 and TRBJ2-7; maybe TRBD2 (5 bases). The V and J ends lost 5 bases and 3 bases respectively, with 17 bases between them. This CDR3 has 15 amino acids. The germline V gene has CDR1 MNHEY and CDR2 SVGAGI.

The chain links TRBV2 to TRBJ1-5, with TRBD1 as a possible D gene (5 bases). Trimming left V 7 bases short and J 4 bases short, with 11 bases between. CDR3 length: 13 residues. Germline V lookup: CDR1 SNHLY, CDR2 FYNNEI. DNA for the CDR3: TGTGCCAGCACCGGGACTGCGAATCAGCCCCAGCATTTT. Amino acids: CASTGTANQPQHF.

In this sample, this clone turned up a few times. This CDR3 is also generated by other DNA sequences in the sample. The chain recombines TRBV9 with TRBJ2-5; the D gene is possibly TRBD2 (5 bases). Germline V gives CDR1 SGDLS, CDR2 YYNGEE. The CDR3 has 13 residues. The ends were cut back, 2 bases at V and 4 bases at J, with 9 bases in the middle. In DNA form, the CDR3 reads TGTGCCAGCAGCGTCGCTAGCAGAGAGACCCAGTACTTC. It translates to CASSVASRETQYF.

The J gene is TRBJ2-1, the V gene TRBV7-2, with 8 bases matching TRBD2. The germline gives CDR1 SGHTA, CDR2 FQGNSA. This CDR3 is 15 amino acids long. V lost 2 bases to trimming and J lost 3 bases; unmatched junction nucleotides: 3. The CDR3 DNA is TGTGCCAGCAGCTTACGGGGGGGGAACTACAATGAGCAGTTCTTC. Amino acid sequence: CASSLRGGNYNEQFF.

This chain links TRBV19 with TRBJ2-2; D is unresolved. V lost 0 bases to trimming and J lost 14 bases, with 22 bases between them. This CDR3 region has 16 residues. The V gene's germline CDR1 is LNHDA and CDR2 SQIVND (reference sequence). The CDR3 spells CASSIDPVHRPGGLFF. Here the CDR3 DNA reads TGTGCCAGTAGTATAGACCCTGTCCACCGACCTGGCGGCCTGTTTTTT.

A few counts support this clone. The V gene is TRBV4-1, the J gene TRBJ2-1; 8 nucleotides match TRBD1. Germline-derived CDR1 and CDR2 are MGHRA and YSYEKL. After removal of 3 bases from V and 7 bases from J, the junction contained 8 bases not matched to a gene. This CDR3 contains 15 residues. Here the CDR3 reads CASSHPRGRLNEQFF. CDR3 DNA: TGCGCCAGCAGCCACCCCAGGGGGCGCCTGAATGAGCAGTTCTTC.

In its sample, this clone was seen once. The chain uses TRBV7-8 and TRBJ2-7; 9 bases fit TRBD1. CDR3 length: 16 amino acids. CDR1 SGHVS and CDR2 FQNEAQ come from the germline V gene. The junction had 19 bases not matched to a gene; V was cut back by 7 bases and J by 9 bases. CDR3 in amino acids: CASNKQGKPGQGAQYF. Written as DNA, the CDR3 is TGTGCCAGCAACAAGCAAGGTAAACCGGGACAGGGAGCGCAGTACTTC.